The T cell receptor beta chain described here comes from a study of T cells in localized non-small cell lung cancer. Study-wide results and caveats: Only one tumor region went through sequencing, so heterogeneity may still be there.

Trimming took 5 bases from V and 3 from J, leaving 11 bases between them. Per the germline V gene, CDR1 is SGHNT and CDR2 is YENEEA. The CDR3 extends over 13 amino acids. Here immunoSEQ multiplex PCR was the method, and the copy in TCRdb shows in-frame clones only, minus some. Altogether about 52,000 clones are present, approximately 90% being singletons, with the ten largest covering 15% to 20%. Concerning this clone: The antigen is unknown.

The chain couples TRBV11-3 to TRBJ2-7; D call uncertain. Sequences were derived from peripheral blood, sampled before any cancer treatment. This receptor was taken from a male donor at least 60 years old with stage III squamous cell lung carcinoma. The CDR3 loop is CASSNRQDYEQYF. The DNA of the CDR3 is TGTGCCAGCAGCAACCGGCAGGACTACGAGCAGTACTTC.